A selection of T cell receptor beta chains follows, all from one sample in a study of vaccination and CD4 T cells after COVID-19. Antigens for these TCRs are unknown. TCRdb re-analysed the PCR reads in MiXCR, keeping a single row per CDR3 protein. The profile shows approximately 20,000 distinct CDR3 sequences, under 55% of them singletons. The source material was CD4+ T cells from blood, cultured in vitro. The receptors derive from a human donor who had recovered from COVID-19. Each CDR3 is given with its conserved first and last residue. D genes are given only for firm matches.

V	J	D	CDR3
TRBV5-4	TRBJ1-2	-	CASSQTQGFYGYTF
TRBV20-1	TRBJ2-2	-	CSANRVQSGELFF
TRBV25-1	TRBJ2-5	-	CASRSAETQYF
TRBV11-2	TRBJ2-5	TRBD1	CASSLGLTGVGWETQYF
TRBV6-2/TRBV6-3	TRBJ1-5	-	CASSNLRTGRLHQPQHF
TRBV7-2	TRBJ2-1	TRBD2	CASSPTSSSYNEQFF
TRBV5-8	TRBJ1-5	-	CASSQGEDQPQHF
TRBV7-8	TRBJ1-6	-	CASSRTSYNSPLHF
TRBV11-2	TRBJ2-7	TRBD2	CASSHGLASYEQYF
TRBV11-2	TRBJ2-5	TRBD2	CASRSSGGQETQYF
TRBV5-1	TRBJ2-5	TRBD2	CASSLGLLAGGPTETQYF
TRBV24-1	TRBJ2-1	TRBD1	CATSSQPGQGIGEQFF
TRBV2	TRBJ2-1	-	CASSPYNEQFF
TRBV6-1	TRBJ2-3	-	CASRDTGSLADTQYF
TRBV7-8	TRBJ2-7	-	CASSPRSNYEQYF
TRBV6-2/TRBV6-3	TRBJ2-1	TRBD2	CASGSLRTSGVDEQFF
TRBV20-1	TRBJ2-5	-	CSARAGKETQYF
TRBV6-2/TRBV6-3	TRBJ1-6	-	CASSSRGISPLHF
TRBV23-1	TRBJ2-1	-	CASRPMGSEQFF
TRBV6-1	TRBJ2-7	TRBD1	CASRQGAYEQYF
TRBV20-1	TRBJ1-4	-	CSARDFEKLFF
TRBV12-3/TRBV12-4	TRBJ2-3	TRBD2	CASTPSASGDTQYF
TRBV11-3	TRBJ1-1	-	CASSLDPAGGWAFF
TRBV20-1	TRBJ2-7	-	CSAEADSYEQYF
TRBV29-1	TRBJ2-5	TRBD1	CSVNRDRGLQETQYF
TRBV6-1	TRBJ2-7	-	CASSEASSYEQYF
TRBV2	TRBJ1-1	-	CASAQREGTEAFF
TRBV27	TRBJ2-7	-	CASSLKSHGSYEQYF
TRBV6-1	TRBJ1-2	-	CASSGGVGQNGYTF
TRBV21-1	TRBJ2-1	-	CASSKADRQSSYNEQFF
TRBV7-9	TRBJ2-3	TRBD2	CASSRGTSGGLDTQYF
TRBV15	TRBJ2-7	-	CATSREGGGPYEQYF
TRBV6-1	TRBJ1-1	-	CASSEQGGATEAFF
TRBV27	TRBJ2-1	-	CASVQRVDSYNEQFF
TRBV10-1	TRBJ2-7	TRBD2	CASSASGIAEQYF
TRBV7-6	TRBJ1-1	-	CASSLQRNTEAFF
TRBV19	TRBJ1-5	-	CASRVRQGSFIVDQPQHF
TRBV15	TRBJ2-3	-	CATSTGASDTQYF
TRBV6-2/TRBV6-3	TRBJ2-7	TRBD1	CASRGTAVYEQYF
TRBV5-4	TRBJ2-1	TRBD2	CASRGLAVGNEQFF
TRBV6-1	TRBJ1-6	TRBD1	CASSVLGQGARPLHF
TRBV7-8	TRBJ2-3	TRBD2	CASSLGLPPPWGGTDTQYF
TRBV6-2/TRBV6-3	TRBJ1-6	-	CASSQHVNSPLHF
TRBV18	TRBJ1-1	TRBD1	CASSPDRATEAFF
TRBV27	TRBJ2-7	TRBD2	CASRSTGTSGWYEQYF
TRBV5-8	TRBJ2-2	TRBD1	CAGSLRDRAAGELFF